This TCR beta chain appears in the sequencing data of a study of vaccination and CD4 T cells after COVID-19. Once obtained from cultured CD4+ T cells, the DNA was sequenced using the Oncomine TCR Beta short-read assay. A single record per CDR3 protein comes from TCRdb applying MiXCR to the PCR reads. The table includes around 11,000 distinct CDR3 sequences, around 41% detected once. The ends were cut back, 8 bases at V and 5 bases at J, with 16 bases in the middle. This CDR3 is built from 14 residues. Germline CDR1 and CDR2: MNHEY and SMNVEV (reference sequence). In regard to this clonotype: Antigen: not known.

Sample treatment: approximately 9-day PBMC culture with coronavirus spike peptide pools or control peptides (ViraFEST assay). The sequence derives from a human donor who had recovered from COVID-19. The chain combines TRBV27 with TRBJ2-1; TRBD2 might be the D (6 bases). The sequencing here drew on CD4+ T cells from blood, cultured in vitro, taken after SARS-CoV-2 vaccination. The CDR3 loop reads CASGGLRSDNEQFF. The DNA for the CDR3 is TGTGCCAGCGGGGGACTCCGGTCCGACAATGAGCAGTTCTTC.